This T cell receptor (beta chain) was recorded in a study of human T cells and chemical hapten exposure. J was trimmed by 3 bases and V by 0 bases; bases with no gene match: 10. Germline CDR1 reads GTSNPN; CDR2 reads SVGIG (reference sequence). The CDR3 has 16 residues. Time point indicated: pre-sensitization, week 0. Treatment: therapeutic diphenylcyclopropenone sensitization with weekly scalp DPC. The library put unique molecular identifiers onto individual cDNA molecules. Per the study methods: There were a median of around 100,000 TCRs per sample, with a range from roughly 23,224 to 750,000. TCRdb re-derived calls from the RACE reads in MiXCR, one entry per CDR3 protein. TCRdb's processing, not the authors', yielded these V and J calls. This table holds 200,000 to 300,000 distinct CDR3 sequences, approximately 8.6% found once. The study, taken as a whole, reports: The donor cohort had alopecia, so its immune response may not match that of healthy people.

For this clonotype: What it binds is unknown.

The gene calls are TRBV30 and TRBJ1-1, with 7 bases matching TRBD1. This clonotype originated in a woman in her thirties or forties with alopecia areata. Some clones in this sample may be carry-over from other donors' samples. The material sequenced was whole blood, taken in connection with sensitization to the hapten diphenylcyclopropenone (DPC). The DNA of the CDR3 is TGTGCCTGGAGTGTCACAGGGGCCCTGCTCGACACTGAAGCTTTCTTT. Its protein product is CAWSVTGALLDTEAFF.